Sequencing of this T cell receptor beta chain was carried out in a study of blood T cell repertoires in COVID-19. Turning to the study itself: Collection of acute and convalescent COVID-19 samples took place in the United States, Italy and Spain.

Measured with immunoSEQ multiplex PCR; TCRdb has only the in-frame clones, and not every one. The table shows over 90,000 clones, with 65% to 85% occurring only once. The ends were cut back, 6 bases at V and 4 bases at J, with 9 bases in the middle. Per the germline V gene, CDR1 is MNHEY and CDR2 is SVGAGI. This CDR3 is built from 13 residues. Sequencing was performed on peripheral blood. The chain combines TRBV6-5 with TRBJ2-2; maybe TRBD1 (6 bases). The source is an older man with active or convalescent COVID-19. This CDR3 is CASRKQGTGELFF. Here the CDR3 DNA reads TGTGCCAGCAGAAAACAGGGCACCGGGGAGCTGTTTTTT.